This TCR beta chain was documented in a study of preoperative IRX-2 immunotherapy in early breast cancer. The germline V gene has CDR1 SGHNT and CDR2 YENEEA. V was clipped by 2 bases and J by 5 bases, with 21 bases between them. The CDR3 contains 17 residues. Treatment indicated: preoperative locoregional IRX-2 cytokine immunotherapy. This phase Ib study tested locoregional IRX-2 cytokine immunotherapy given before surgery. The assay was immunoSEQ multiplex PCR, and TCRdb's table has in-frame clones only and misses some. Seen here are approximately 30,000 clones, under 90% observed once, and the top ten hold less than 2%.

The sequencing here drew on tumor tissue, taken after IRX-2 immunotherapy. The receptor was derived from a human donor with breast cancer. The chain employs TRBV11-3 and TRBJ1-1; maybe TRBD1 (5 bases). CDR3 DNA: TGTGCCAGCAGCTTAAACGGAGGGACCGGCGGTCGGACTGAAGCTTTCTTT. Translating gives CASSLNGGTGGRTEAFF.